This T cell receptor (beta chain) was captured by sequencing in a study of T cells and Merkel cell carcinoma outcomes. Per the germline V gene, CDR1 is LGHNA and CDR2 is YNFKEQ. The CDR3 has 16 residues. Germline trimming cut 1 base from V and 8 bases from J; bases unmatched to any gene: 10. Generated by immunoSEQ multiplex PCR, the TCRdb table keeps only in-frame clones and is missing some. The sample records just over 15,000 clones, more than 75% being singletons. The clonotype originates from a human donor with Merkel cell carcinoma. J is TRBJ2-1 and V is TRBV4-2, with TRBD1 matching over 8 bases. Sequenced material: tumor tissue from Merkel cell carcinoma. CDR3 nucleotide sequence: TGTGCCAGCAGCCAAGCGCTGCTGCAGGGGGCGGATGAGCAGTTCTTC. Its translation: CASSQALLQGADEQFF.